A few counts support the clone carrying this T cell receptor (delta chain). This CDR3 is also generated by other DNA sequences in the sample. This specimen comes from a study of gamma-delta chains in newborns, infants, children. Overall study context: Polyclonal expansion of innate γδ T cells after birth follows microbial exposure.

TCRdb used CATT to re-call clones from the reads. The sample has more than 9,000 delta-chain clones; 22% are singletons. Germline CDR1 and CDR2: GEAIGNYY and EKD. The V segment lost 0 bases and the J segment 0 bases; nucleotides outside the gene matches: 19. This CDR3 has 21 amino acids. Sequenced material: blood. The sequence was collected from a child who was a newborn, infant or young child, either healthy, febrile or measles-vaccinated (not recorded which). The genes are TRDV2 and TRDJ1; 9 bases match TRDD3. The CDR3 sequence: CACDTVPSTGGPLKDTDKLIF. The CDR3 DNA reads as TGTGCCTGTGACACCGTACCTTCTACTGGGGGACCCTTGAAGGACACCGATAAACTCATCTTT.